This T cell receptor (beta chain) comes out of a study of siplizumab effects on memory and regulatory T cells. Data came from immunoSEQ multiplex PCR; TCRdb stores just in-frame clones and leaves some out. The table shows about 100,000 clones, with 75% to 95% occurring only once. General study findings and limits: No naive or memory phenotype could be assigned to roughly 75-97% of proliferating clones. Unstimulated subsets accounted for the mapping of only a minor share of the clones that were alloreactive.

For this clone: The target antigen is unknown.

The specimen sequenced was CD4+ T cells sorted from blood. The origin of this receptor is a human donor in good health.

The CDR3 loop is CASSFGQLNHEQYF. Here the CDR3 DNA reads TGTGCCAGCAGCTTCGGGCAGCTTAATCACGAGCAGTACTTC. The chain has TRBV7-8 and TRBJ2-7; D remains unclear. V was cut by 3 bases and J by 5 bases, with 14 bases left in between. The CDR3 contains 14 residues. Germline assignment: CDR1 SGHVS and CDR2 FQNEAQ.